The present T cell receptor beta chain was sequenced within a study of cytomegalovirus exposure and HLA in healthy donors. 13 Jbeta primers and 60 Vbeta primers were used for the PCR. Clones were read by immunoSEQ multiplex PCR, and TCRdb kept only the in-frame ones, dropping some. Altogether more than 200,000 clones are present, approximately 81% being singletons, with the ten largest covering 1.3%. After removal of 5 bases from V and 2 bases from J, the junction contained 11 bases not matched to a gene. This CDR3 has 15 residues. Germline V CDR1 and CDR2: SQVTM, ANQGSEA. CMV serostatus data were not documented for this donor.

The sample consisted of PBMCs. The chain combines TRBV29-1 with TRBJ2-7; 8 bases are a match to TRBD2. The sequence came from a human donor in good health. CDR3 sequence (DNA): TGCAGCGTTAGTGGGGCCGGGACTAGTCCCTACGAGCAGTACTTC. Protein: CSVSGAGTSPYEQYF.